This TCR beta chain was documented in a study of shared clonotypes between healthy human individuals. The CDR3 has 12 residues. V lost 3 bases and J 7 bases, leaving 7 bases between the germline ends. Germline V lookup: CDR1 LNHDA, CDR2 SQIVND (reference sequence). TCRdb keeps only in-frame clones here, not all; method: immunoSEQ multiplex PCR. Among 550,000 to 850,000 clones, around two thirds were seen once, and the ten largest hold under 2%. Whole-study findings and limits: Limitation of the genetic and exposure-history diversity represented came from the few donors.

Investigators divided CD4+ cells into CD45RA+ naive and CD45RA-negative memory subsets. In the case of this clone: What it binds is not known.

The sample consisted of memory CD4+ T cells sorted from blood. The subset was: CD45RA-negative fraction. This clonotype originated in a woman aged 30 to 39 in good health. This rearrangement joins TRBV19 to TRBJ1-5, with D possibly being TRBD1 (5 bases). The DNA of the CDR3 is TGTGCCAGTAGTATCCGGGACCAGCCCCAGCATTTT. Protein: CASSIRDQPQHF.